One and the same sample provided the 20 T cell receptor beta chains below, sequenced in a study of T-cell reconstitution after alpha-beta-depleted transplantation in children. A TCRbeta library incorporating unique molecular identifiers was prepared. Using its own MiXCR run on the PCR reads, TCRdb lists one record per CDR3 protein. The sample consists of roughly 200,000 distinct CDR3 sequences, approximately 15% of them appearing once. Source: PBMCs from the stem cell graft donor, taken from the stem cell graft. All receptors come from a human donor who donated a stem cell graft to a child with acute lymphoblastic leukemia.

This sequence joins TRBV28 and TRBJ2-1; 12 nucleotides match TRBD2. The CDR3 sequence is 15 residues long. CDR1 and CDR2 from the germline V gene are MDHEN and SYDVKM. J lost 12 bases, V lost 6 bases, and 12 bases had no gene match. The CDR3 sequence is CASRTSGRRSGRQFF. CDR3 sequence (DNA): TGTGCCAGCAGGACTAGCGGGAGAAGGTCAGGGAGGCAGTTCTTC.

In its sample, this clonotype was seen many times. The rearrangement joins TRBV29-1 to TRBJ2-5; D might be TRBD2 (5 bases). CDR3 size: 12 residues. Germline V gene sequence: CDR1 SQVTM, CDR2 ANQGSEA. Between the trimmed V and J ends, which lost 5 bases and 3 bases, there was a span of 10 bases. The CDR3: CSVWKGEETQYF. The DNA for the CDR3 is TGCAGCGTTTGGAAGGGAGAAGAGACCCAGTACTTC. Looking up the rest from reference TRBV29-1 and TRBJ2-5 gives the full variable domain: SAVISQKPSRDICQRGTSLTIQCQVDSQVTMMFWYRQQPGQSLTLIATANQGSEATYESGFVIDKFPISRPNLTFSTLTVSNMSPEDSSIYLCSVWKGEETQYFGPGTRLLVL.

At least ten counts were recorded for this clonotype. The V call is TRBV10-3, the J call TRBJ2-1; D is unclear. In germline, CDR1 is ENHRY, CDR2 SYGVKD. V was shortened by 0 bases and J by 6 bases, with 9 bases between the two germline ends. The CDR3 has 14 amino acids. CDR3 in amino acids: CAISESSTTNEQFF. DNA for the CDR3: TGTGCCATCAGTGAGTCGAGCACAACCAATGAGCAGTTCTTC.

This clonotype was seen a handful of times. Here the CDR3 reads CSADTGTSGSREQYF. CDR3 nucleotide sequence: TGCAGTGCTGACACTGGGACTAGCGGGAGTCGCGAGCAGTACTTC. J is TRBJ2-7 and V is TRBV20-1; 14 positions agree with TRBD2. The germline V gene has CDR1 DFQATT and CDR2 SNEGSKA (reference sequence). The V gene end was trimmed by 5 bases and the J gene end by 6 bases; junction bases not matched to a gene: 9. The CDR3 spans 15 residues.

This clonotype occurred many times. The V gene is TRBV5-1, the J gene TRBJ1-2, with 8 positions matching TRBD1. Trimming at V came to 2 bases and at J to 5 bases, leaving 8 bases not matched to a gene. Germline V gene data show CDR1 as SGHRS and CDR2 as YFSETQ. The CDR3 loop spans 15 amino acids. The CDR3 is CASSFEDRAIYGYTF. The CDR3 nucleotides read TGCGCCAGCAGCTTCGAGGACAGGGCTATTTATGGCTACACCTTC.

This clonotype has a count of ten or more. V is TRBV27 and J is TRBJ1-1; the D is unclear. Looked up from germline, CDR1 is MNHEY and CDR2 is SMNVEV (reference sequence). The V end lost 2 bases, the J end lost 6 bases, and 10 bases lay between the germline ends. This CDR3 has 13 residues. This chain's CDR3 is CASSLDPGAEAFF. DNA of the CDR3: TGTGCCAGCAGTTTAGACCCCGGCGCTGAAGCTTTCTTT.

The table lists this clonotype with many counts. The chain combines TRBV29-1 with TRBJ2-7; D is possibly TRBD1 (7 bases). From germline, CDR1 is SQVTM and CDR2 ANQGSEA. This CDR3 contains 15 residues. With 0 bases removed from V and 1 base from J, the gap between germline ends came to 13 bases. The CDR3 DNA is TGCAGCGTTGAAGATACCGCGGGACAGTCCTACGAGCAGTACTTC. It translates to CSVEDTAGQSYEQYF.

This clonotype was counted at least ten times. V gene TRBV28 combines with J gene TRBJ2-7; the D gene is possibly TRBD1 (6 bases). This CDR3 spans 15 amino acids. The germline V and J ends were trimmed by 6 bases and 3 bases, with 18 bases remaining between them. Germline V gene lookup returns CDR1 MDHEN and CDR2 SYDVKM. The CDR3 loop is CASSQLQGVLYEQYF. The CDR3, as DNA: TGTGCCAGCAGCCAATTACAGGGTGTCCTCTACGAGCAGTACTTC.

This clonotype was seen more than once but under ten times. The J gene is TRBJ2-1, the V gene TRBV5-1; the match to TRBD2 covers 11 bases. The V and J ends lost 1 base and 0 bases, in that order; junction bases with no gene match: 9. Germline lookup yields CDR1 SGHRS and CDR2 YFSETQ. This CDR3 is built from 19 residues. CDR3: CASSLRGTSGGASYNEQFF. The CDR3 region has the DNA TGCGCCAGCAGCTTGCGGGGGACTAGCGGCGGAGCCTCCTACAATGAGCAGTTCTTC.

This clonotype was counted ten times or more. The chain couples TRBV5-1 to TRBJ2-7; the match to TRBD1 covers 9 bases. CDR3 length equals 14 residues. J lost 3 bases, V lost 4 bases, and 5 bases had no gene match. In germline, CDR1 is SGHRS, CDR2 YFSETQ. Here the CDR3 DNA reads TGCGCCAGCAGCGCCTCGACAGGGGGCTACGAGCAGTACTTC. Protein sequence: CASSASTGGYEQYF.

This clonotype was counted at least ten times. The chain uses TRBV12-3 or TRBV12-4 and TRBJ1-5; D gene uncertain. V lost 8 bases to trimming and J lost 5 bases, with 16 bases between them. This CDR3 region has 14 residues. The CDR3, as DNA: TGTGCCAGCTCGCCTCGTGGGTTCGATCAGCCCCAGCATTTT. Translating gives CASSPRGFDQPQHF.

This clonotype was seen repeatedly, ten times or more. The chain carries TRBV11-2 and TRBJ2-1; 7 bases align to TRBD2. CDR1 is SGHAT, CDR2 FQNNGV, per germline. This CDR3 is built from 15 residues. The V segment lost 3 bases and the J segment 6 bases; nucleotides outside the gene matches: 8. CDR3 DNA: TGTGCCAGCAGCTTTTCTAGCGGTGGGTCCAATGAGCAGTTCTTC. Protein product: CASSFSSGGSNEQFF. The variable domain in full, completed from reference TRBV11-2 and TRBJ2-1, reads EAGVAQSPRYKIIEKRQSVAFWCNPISGHATLYWYQQILGQGPKLLIQFQNNGVVDDSQLPKDRFSAERLKGVDSTLKIQPAKLEDSAVYLCASSFSSGGSNEQFFGPGTRLTVL.

This clonotype came up many times. The V and J genes are TRBV29-1 and TRBJ2-7; maybe TRBD1 (5 bases). This CDR3 region has 13 residues. V was trimmed by 6 bases and J by 0 bases, leaving 12 bases between them. In germline, CDR1 is SQVTM, CDR2 ANQGSEA. CDR3 DNA sequence: TGCAGCGTCCACGACAGTTACTCCTACGAGCAGTACTTC. Residues: CSVHDSYSYEQYF.

V gene TRBV28 combines with J gene TRBJ1-1; the D gene is possibly TRBD1 (5 bases). The CDR3 is 14 residues long. Trimming shortened V by 5 bases and J by 4 bases, and 14 bases separated the two germline ends. Germline V gene lookup returns CDR1 MDHEN and CDR2 SYDVKM. The CDR3 loop is CASSEMGGVTEAFF. In DNA, the CDR3 is TGTGCCAGCAGTGAAATGGGGGGAGTCACTGAAGCTTTCTTT.

This clonotype was picked up many times. The chain joins TRBV7-9 to TRBJ2-5, with a weak D call TRBD2 (5 bases). Per the germline V gene, CDR1 is SEHNR and CDR2 is FQNEAQ (reference sequence). The CDR3 covers 13 residues. Trimming removed 7 bases at V and 3 bases at J, with 12 bases between. In DNA form, the CDR3 reads TGTGCCAGCACAAAGACTACGAAAGAGACCCAGTACTTC. It is translated as CASTKTTKETQYF.

This chain joins TRBV5-1 and TRBJ2-1; D not resolved. Germline values: CDR1 SGHRS, CDR2 YFSETQ. V was clipped by 0 bases and J by 7 bases, with 11 bases between them. The CDR3 spans 14 residues. The DNA for the CDR3 is TGCGCCAGCAGCTTGGCTGTCTATCGGAATGAGCAGTTCTTC. Translated: CASSLAVYRNEQFF.

This clonotype came up many times. V is TRBV29-1 and J is TRBJ2-2, with TRBD1 as a possible D gene (5 bases). V was shortened by 5 bases and J by 7 bases, with 11 bases between the two germline ends. The V gene's germline CDR1 is SQVTM and CDR2 ANQGSEA. The CDR3 contains 12 residues. The CDR3 sequence is CSVTRVNGELFF. As DNA, the CDR3 is TGCAGCGTTACCAGGGTAAACGGGGAGCTGTTTTTT.

The sample holds many counts of this clonotype. J is TRBJ2-2 and V is TRBV12-3 or TRBV12-4, with D perhaps matching TRBD1 or TRBD2 (6 bases each). This CDR3 has 13 residues. With 9 bases removed from V and 4 bases from J, the gap between germline ends came to 12 bases. CDR3 sequence: CASRGGGTGELFF. In nucleotides, the CDR3 is TGTGCCAGTCGTGGAGGGGGCACCGGGGAGCTGTTTTTT.

This clonotype has ten or more counts. This chain connects TRBV29-1 to TRBJ2-1; 10 bases are shared with TRBD1. V was pared by 4 bases and J by 1 base, with 7 bases of the junction left unmatched. The CDR3 has 16 amino acids. Per germline, CDR1 SQVTM and CDR2 ANQGSEA. The CDR3 nucleotides are TGCAGCGTTGTGACAGGGGGCTTCGTTTCCTACAATGAGCAGTTCTTC. This encodes CSVVTGGFVSYNEQFF.

This clonotype was observed many times. V is TRBV5-1 and J is TRBJ2-2; D unclear. CDR3 length equals 15 residues. Germline V gives CDR1 SGHRS, CDR2 YFSETQ. V was pared by 1 base and J by 6 bases, with 13 bases between. DNA of the CDR3: TGCGCCAGCAGCTTGCTGGCGGCCTCCTCCGGGGAGCTGTTTTTT. Protein sequence: CASSLLAASSGELFF.